This T cell receptor (beta chain) was recovered during a study of T-cell reconstitution after alpha-beta-depleted transplantation in children. There are 15 residues in the CDR3. Germline V CDR1 and CDR2: LGHNA, YNFKEQ. Trimming took 4 bases from V and 6 from J; bases not matched to a gene: 7. Using unique molecular identifiers, the investigators prepared the TCRbeta library. TCRdb independently ran MiXCR on the PCR reads; one entry per CDR3 protein. The table lists hundreds of thousands of distinct CDR3 sequences, more than 10% of them singletons, with roughly 4.5% in the top ten. This clonotype was counted a few times.

The sequenced sample was PBMCs, obtained from the stem cell graft. The J gene is TRBJ1-4, the V gene TRBV4-2, with 8 bases aligning to TRBD1. The clonotype comes from a human donor who donated a stem cell graft to a child with Fanconi anemia. The CDR3 DNA reads TGTGCCAGCAGCCGCCACAGGGGGTCGGATGAAAAACTGTTTTTT. This sequence encodes CASSRHRGSDEKLFF.